The source of this T cell receptor beta chain is a study of OX40 agonist ivuxolimab in advanced cancers. CDR1 is SGHDN and CDR2 is FVKESK in the germline V gene. This CDR3 region has 16 residues. The V end lost 1 base, the J end lost 0 bases, and 11 bases lay between the germline ends. The assay was immunoSEQ multiplex PCR, and TCRdb's table has in-frame clones only and misses some. The data hold around 68,000 clones, with around 87% observed a single time. The receptor comes from an adult with an advanced solid tumor such as melanoma, head and neck, liver or kidney cancer. This chain joins TRBV14 and TRBJ2-3; possible D gene TRBD1, 5 bases. Specimen: CD4+ or CD8+ T cells sorted from blood, collected in a trial of the OX40 agonist ivuxolimab. The CDR3 region is CASSQGQSPSTDTQYF. CDR3 in DNA: TGTGCCAGCAGCCAAGGACAGTCGCCTAGCACAGATACGCAGTATTTT.